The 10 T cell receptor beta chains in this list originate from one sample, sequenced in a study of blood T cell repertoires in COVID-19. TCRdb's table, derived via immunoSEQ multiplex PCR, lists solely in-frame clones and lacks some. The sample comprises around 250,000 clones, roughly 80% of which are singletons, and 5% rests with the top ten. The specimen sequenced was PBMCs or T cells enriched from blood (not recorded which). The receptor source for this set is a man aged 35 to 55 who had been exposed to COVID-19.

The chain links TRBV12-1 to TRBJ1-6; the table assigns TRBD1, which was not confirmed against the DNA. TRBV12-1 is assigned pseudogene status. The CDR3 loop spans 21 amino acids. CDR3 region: CASSFEDRFQPSGSYNSPLHF. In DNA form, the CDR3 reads TGTGCCAGCAGCTTTGAGGACAGGTTCCAGCCGTCAGGCTCCTATAATTCACCCCTCCACTTT.

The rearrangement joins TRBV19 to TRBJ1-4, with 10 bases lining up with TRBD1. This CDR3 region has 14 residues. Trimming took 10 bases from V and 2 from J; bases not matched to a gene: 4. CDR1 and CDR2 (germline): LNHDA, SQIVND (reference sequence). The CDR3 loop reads CATGQGYTNEKLFF. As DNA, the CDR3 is TGTGCCACGGGACAGGGGTATACTAATGAAAAACTGTTTTTT.

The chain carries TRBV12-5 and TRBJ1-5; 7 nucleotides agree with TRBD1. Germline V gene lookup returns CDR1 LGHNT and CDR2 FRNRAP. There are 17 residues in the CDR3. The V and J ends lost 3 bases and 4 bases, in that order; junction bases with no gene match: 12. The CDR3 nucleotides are TGTGCTAGTGGTTTAGTTATCGGGGGACAGAGTAATCAGCCCCAGCATTTT. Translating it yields CASGLVIGGQSNQPQHF.

CDR3 nucleotides: TGTGCTAGTGGTTTGGTACCAGGGGGCCTATACGAGCAGTACTTC. Translation gives CASGLVPGGLYEQYF. The rearrangement joins TRBV12-5 to TRBJ2-7; 8 nucleotides line up with TRBD1. Per germline, CDR1 LGHNT and CDR2 FRNRAP. Unmatched junction bases numbered 5, after V lost 0 bases and J lost 4 bases. This CDR3 region has 15 residues.

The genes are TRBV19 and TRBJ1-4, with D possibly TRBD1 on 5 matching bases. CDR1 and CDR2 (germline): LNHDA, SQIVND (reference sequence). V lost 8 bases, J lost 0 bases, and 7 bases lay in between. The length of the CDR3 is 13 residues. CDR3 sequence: CASGATTNEKLFF. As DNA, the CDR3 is TGTGCCAGTGGGGCAACAACTAATGAAAAACTGTTTTTT.

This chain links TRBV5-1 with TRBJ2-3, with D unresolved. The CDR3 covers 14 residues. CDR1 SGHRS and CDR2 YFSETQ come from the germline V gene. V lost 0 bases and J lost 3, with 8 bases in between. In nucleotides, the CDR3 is TGCGCCAGCAGCTTGGCGCAGGCGACAGATACGCAGTATTTT. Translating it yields CASSLAQATDTQYF. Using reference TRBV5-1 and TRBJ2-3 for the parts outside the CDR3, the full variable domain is KAGVTQTPRYLIKTRGQQVTLSCSPISGHRSVSWYQQTPGQGLQFLFEYFSETQRNKGNFPGRFSGRQFSNSRSEMNVSTLELGDSALYLCASSLAQATDTQYFGPGTRLTVL.

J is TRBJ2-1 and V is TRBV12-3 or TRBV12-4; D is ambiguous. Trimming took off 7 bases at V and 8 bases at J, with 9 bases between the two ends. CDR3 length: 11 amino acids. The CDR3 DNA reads TGTGCCAGCACCCGAGGAGATGAGCAGTTCTTC. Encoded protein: CASTRGDEQFF.

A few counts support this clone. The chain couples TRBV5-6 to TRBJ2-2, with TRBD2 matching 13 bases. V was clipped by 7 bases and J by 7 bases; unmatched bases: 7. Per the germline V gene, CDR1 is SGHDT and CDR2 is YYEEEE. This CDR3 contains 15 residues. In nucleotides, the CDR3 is TGTGCCAGCGACACTAGCGGGAGGGCGGTCGGGGAGCTGTTTTTT. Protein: CASDTSGRAVGELFF.

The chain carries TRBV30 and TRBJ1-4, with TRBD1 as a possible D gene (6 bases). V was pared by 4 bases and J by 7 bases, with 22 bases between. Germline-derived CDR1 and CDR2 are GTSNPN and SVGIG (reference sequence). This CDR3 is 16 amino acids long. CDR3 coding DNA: TGTGCCTGGACCGCGATGGCGGGGGCCAATAGTGAAAAACTGTTTTTT. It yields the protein CAWTAMAGANSEKLFF.

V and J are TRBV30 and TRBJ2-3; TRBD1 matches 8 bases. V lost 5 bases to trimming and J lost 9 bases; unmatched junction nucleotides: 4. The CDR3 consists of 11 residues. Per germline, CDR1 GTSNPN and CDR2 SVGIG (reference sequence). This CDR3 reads CAWADRETQYF. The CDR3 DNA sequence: TGTGCCTGGGCGGACAGGGAAACGCAGTATTTT.